The rows below give T cell receptor beta chains drawn from one sample of a study of T-cell reconstitution after alpha-beta-depleted transplantation in children. TCRdb re-analysed the PCR reads in MiXCR, keeping a single row per CDR3 protein. The table has nearly 550,000 distinct CDR3 sequences, about 17% seen once. This specimen consisted of PBMCs from the stem cell graft donor, obtained from the stem cell graft. The receptor set was obtained from a human donor who donated a stem cell graft to a child with acute lymphoblastic leukemia. Each CDR3 is given with its conserved first and last residue. D genes are given only for firm matches. Some rows have no size entry. The others give once, few or many, or a class for an expanded clone.

length	V	J	size	D	CDR3	DNA
15	TRBV27	TRBJ1-2	few	TRBD1	CASSPGTGFNYGYTF	TGTGCCAGCAGTCCCGGGACAGGCTTTAACTATGGCTACACCTTC
15	TRBV12-3/TRBV12-4	TRBJ1-4	few	.	CASSGDRTAREKLFF	TGTGCCAGCAGTGGGGATAGGACAGCCAGGGAAAAACTGTTTTTT
16	TRBV5-1	TRBJ2-2	few	.	CASSKTYRAATGELFF	TGCGCCAGCAGTAAAACATACAGGGCGGCCACCGGGGAGCTGTTTTTT
17	TRBV7-9	TRBJ1-4	few	.	CASSQTAAGATNEKLFF	TGTGCCAGCAGCCAGACGGCAGCTGGGGCAACTAATGAAAAACTGTTTTTT
14	TRBV12-3/TRBV12-4	TRBJ1-6	.	.	CASSSRTNNSPLHF	TGTGCCAGCAGCTCCAGGACCAATAATTCACCCCTCCACTTT
15	TRBV20-1	TRBJ1-5	.	.	CSAHSPDRFNQPQHF	TGCAGTGCTCACAGCCCAGACAGGTTCAATCAGCCCCAGCATTTT
13	TRBV20-1	TRBJ2-1	.	TRBD2	CSARVASGRSQFF	TGCAGTGCTAGAGTGGCTAGCGGGAGATCGCAGTTCTTC
18	TRBV29-1	TRBJ2-2	few	TRBD2	CSVETRWTSGRYTGELFF	TGCAGCGTTGAGACCCGCTGGACTAGCGGGAGGTACACCGGGGAGCTGTTTTTT
15	TRBV20-1	TRBJ1-1	few	.	CSARIWDYMNTEAFF	TGCAGTGCTAGAATCTGGGACTATATGAACACTGAAGCTTTCTTT
16	TRBV27	TRBJ2-1	.	.	CVSSLMQGKRLNEQFF	TGTGTCAGCAGTTTAATGCAGGGGAAGAGACTCAATGAGCAGTTCTTC
16	TRBV27	TRBJ2-1	.	TRBD2	CASSREPSGSYNEQFF	TGTGCCAGCTCTCGGGAGCCTAGCGGATCCTACAATGAGCAGTTCTTC
23	TRBV21-1	TRBJ2-1	.	.	CASSKAGGLRGLAETCSYNEQFF	TGTGCCAGCAGCAAAGCGGGGGGACTGAGGGGACTAGCGGAAACGTGCTCCTACAATGAGCAGTTCTTC
14	TRBV18	TRBJ2-1	.	TRBD2	CASSPPSGGSEQFF	TGTGCCAGCTCACCACCTAGCGGGGGGAGTGAGCAGTTCTTC
15	TRBV30	TRBJ1-5	.	TRBD1	CAWSAGQGSNQPQHF	TGTGCCTGGAGTGCTGGACAGGGTAGCAATCAGCCCCAGCATTTT
13	TRBV12-3/TRBV12-4	TRBJ2-7	.	.	CASSSHAVGEQYF	TGTGCCAGCAGCTCGCATGCTGTCGGCGAGCAGTACTTC
19	TRBV3-1	TRBJ2-4	.	TRBD2	CASSQDGLAGVTAKNIQYF	TGTGCCAGCAGCCAAGACGGACTAGCGGGAGTGACCGCCAAAAACATTCAGTACTTC
12	TRBV20-1	TRBJ1-1	.	.	CSARGANTEAFF	TGCAGTGCTAGAGGAGCGAACACTGAAGCTTTCTTT
16	TRBV20-1	TRBJ2-1	few	TRBD2	CSARDRLAGFYNEQFF	TGCAGTGCTAGAGATAGGCTAGCGGGGTTCTACAATGAGCAGTTCTTC
14	TRBV7-3	TRBJ2-1	few	.	CASSLQWGPDEQFF	TGTGCCAGCAGCTTACAATGGGGGCCCGATGAGCAGTTCTTC
14	TRBV7-9	TRBJ2-7	few	TRBD1	CASSLTGTGNEQYF	TGTGCCAGCAGCCTCACCGGGACAGGGAACGAGCAGTACTTC
18	TRBV9	TRBJ2-3	.	TRBD2	CASSVGAGLAGSTDTQYF	TGTGCCAGCAGCGTAGGAGCGGGACTAGCGGGTAGCACAGATACGCAGTATTTT
15	TRBV5-1	TRBJ1-5	few	TRBD1	CASRRDRDSNQPQHF	TGCGCCAGCAGAAGGGACAGGGATAGCAATCAGCCCCAGCATTTT
16	TRBV5-1	TRBJ2-1	few	TRBD1	CASTPNRQGSDNEQFF	TGCGCCAGCACCCCGAATCGACAGGGTAGTGACAATGAGCAGTTCTTC
14	TRBV20-1	TRBJ2-7	.	.	CSADGFKGGYEQYF	TGCAGTGCCGACGGATTCAAGGGAGGCTACGAGCAGTACTTC